This T cell receptor (beta chain) was observed in a study of T cells after yellow fever vaccination (dated by TCRdb to between 2018 and 2021). At the level of the whole study: The SMART-Seq v4 Ultra Low Input RNA kit was used to prepare libraries from fractions with low cell numbers. To follow T-cell clones before and after both primary and booster YFV17D yellow fever vaccination, bulk TCR alpha and beta repertoires underwent longitudinal sequencing. Two healthy male donors, one aged 18 to 30 and one aged 30 to 40 years, made up the cohort. Blood was drawn at multiple timepoints before and after primary and secondary immunization, with bulk PBMC replicates and cell subsets isolated. Overall study results and their limits: Because the study included only a couple of donors, the extent to which the findings can be generalized is limited. Because abundant contaminating clonotypes from the bulk population could be contained in FACS-sorted repertoires, computational filtering was required. Compared with the primary T-cell response, the secondary T-cell response was faster but weaker, reaching its peak on day 5 rather than on day 15. A small share of clonotypes occurred in both CD4 and CD8 compartments, likely arising from convergent recombination. After the booster, most clones that had expanded after primary vaccination were detected again (around 96% of CD4 and more than 80% of CD8), suggesting broad maintenance of memory.

Read against the paper, the sample's treatment or condition label means: live attenuated yellow fever vaccine strain. At each blood-draw timepoint, two biological replicates of bulk PBMCs were collected. A standard Ficoll-Paque protocol was used to isolate PBMCs from peripheral blood. TriZol was used to extract RNA from bulk PBMCs, from CD4 and CD8 fractions, and from dextramer-positive and dextramer-negative fractions. TCR cDNA was synthesized by 5'RACE template switching, through which a universal primer site and unique molecular identifiers were introduced. cDNA synthesis was primed from both the TCR alpha and TCR beta constant segments. Library amplification involved two PCR steps, and the second step added sample barcodes and sequencing adapters. Sequencing of the libraries was done on either Illumina HiSeq 2500 (2x100 bp) or NovaSeq (2x150 bp). In the source study's methods: MIGEC was used to demultiplex reads and collapse the reads into UMI consensus sequences, and MiXCR was used for V(D)J alignment. Vaccine-responding clonotypes were defined with edgeR using replicate PBMC samples, requiring FDR below 0.01 and a log2 fold change above 5 up to day 15. Each bulk clonotype received a CD4 or CD8 identity based on whether the sequenced CD4 or CD8 repertoire contained that clonotype at higher abundance. Through fastp at Q25 and MiXCR, TCRdb rebuilt clones from the public reads, retaining in-frame beta chains. Duplicate CDR3 protein sequences are folded into a single record with the most common DNA and genes. The V and J calls come from TCRdb's annotation, not from the publication. Present in this sample are 250,000 to 350,000 distinct CDR3 sequences, 6.8% of which were seen just once. Over 15% of the sample goes to the ten largest clones.

Taken from the germline V gene, the CDR1 and CDR2 loops are SGHTA and FQGNSA. The germline ends are 7 bases apart after V is trimmed by 2 bases and J by 4 bases. CDR3 length: 13 amino acids, cysteine to phenylalanine. The sequence is cut down to CDR3 DNA, 39 bases in frame from base 1. In the case of this clonotype: No cognate antigen has been identified for it. Per-base quality was not reported, and no clone a single base away is much larger than it.

The receptor was derived from a man aged 18 to 29 who received the YFV17D yellow fever vaccine. This sample comprised PBMCs, obtained 45 days after the first yellow fever vaccination. Rearrangement joined TRBV7-2 to TRBJ2-3, with the D gene uncertain. The DNA reads TGTGCCAGCAGCTTACTGAATTCAGATACGCAGTATTTT. This encodes CASSLLNSDTQYF.